Below are 8 T cell receptor beta chains sequenced from a single sample in a study of human CD4 T cells and Enterobacteriaceae. Repertoires were generated with immunoSEQ multiplex PCR, while TCRdb's copy carries only in-frame clones and drops some. The sample records roughly 30,000 clones, 70% to 85% being singletons. Sorting took every CD4+ cell except CD45RA+CCR7+CD95- naive cells, reaching over 95% purity. The sequencing input was memory CD4+ T cells from blood. All receptors derive from a human donor in good health.

V usage is TRBV15 and J usage is TRBJ1-5, with D hard to call. Trimming removed 0 bases from V and 9 bases from J, with 21 bases in between. Germline lookup yields CDR1 LNHNV and CDR2 YYDKDF (reference sequence). The CDR3 is made up of 17 amino acids. The CDR3 region is CATSRDKIKEGMRPQHF. CDR3 sequence (DNA): TGTGCCACCAGCAGAGATAAGATTAAAGAAGGAATGAGGCCCCAGCATTTT.

This rearrangement joins TRBV5-1 to TRBJ2-2; 10 positions match TRBD1. The CDR3 extends over 17 amino acids. Germline V gene data show CDR1 as SGHRS and CDR2 as YFSETQ. After removal of 4 bases from V and 3 bases from J, the junction contained 9 bases not matched to a gene. In nucleotides, the CDR3 is TGCGCCAGCAGCCCAAGAGGACAGGGGGGAGACACCGGGGAGCTGTTTTTT. Its protein is CASSPRGQGGDTGELFF.

V usage is TRBV18 and J usage is TRBJ1-2, with D possibly TRBD1 on 5 matching bases. The CDR3 is 15 residues long. Germline V lookup: CDR1 KGHSH, CDR2 LQKENI. V lost 0 bases to trimming and J lost 4 bases, with 12 bases between them. CDR3 sequence reads: CASSPPERGAYGYTF. For the CDR3, the DNA is TGTGCCAGCTCACCACCGGAAAGGGGCGCCTATGGCTACACCTTC.

The CDR3 loop is CASLRDREGTYEQYF. Written as DNA, the CDR3 is TGTGCCAGTCTTCGGGACAGGGAAGGAACCTACGAGCAGTACTTC. This rearrangement joins TRBV19 to TRBJ2-7; TRBD1 aligns across 9 bases. Germline V gene data show CDR1 as LNHDA and CDR2 as SQIVND (reference sequence). After removal of 8 bases from V and 2 bases from J, the junction contained 10 bases not matched to a gene. This CDR3 has 15 amino acids.

CDR3 loop: CASSVGLSSYEQYF. The CDR3 DNA is TGTGCCAGCAGCGTAGGTCTAAGCTCCTACGAGCAGTACTTC. This chain connects TRBV9 to TRBJ2-7; no clear D. The CDR3 totals 14 residues. The V gene lost 0 bases and the J gene lost 0 bases, with 7 bases spanning the gap. Germline CDR1 and CDR2: SGDLS and YYNGEE.

The rearrangement links TRBV5-1 to TRBJ1-1, with TRBD1 matching 7 bases. V shed 5 bases and J 4 bases; nucleotides not matched to a gene: 11. The CDR3 totals 15 residues. Germline V gene data show CDR1 as SGHRS and CDR2 as YFSETQ. The CDR3 sequence: CASRTLEGAPTEAFF. CDR3 nucleotide sequence: TGCGCCAGCAGAACATTAGAGGGGGCCCCCACTGAAGCTTTCTTT.

The CDR3 nucleotides are TGTGCCAGCAGCCTTAGCGGGACTGGGGAGACCCAGTACTTC. Translated, it gives CASSLSGTGETQYF. The chain uses TRBV7-2 and TRBJ2-5; 8 bases line up with TRBD2. Germline V gene lookup returns CDR1 SGHTA and CDR2 FQGNSA. The CDR3 spans 14 residues. The V and J ends lost 5 bases and 5 bases, in that order; junction bases with no gene match: 7.

The V and J genes are TRBV14 and TRBJ1-2; D is perhaps TRBD1 (6 bases). The CDR3 spans 16 residues. Germline-derived CDR1 and CDR2 are SGHDN and FVKESK. V dropped 0 bases and J dropped 3 bases, with 14 bases sitting between them. CDR3 sequence reads: CASSQETNREYYGYTF. The CDR3 DNA reads as TGTGCCAGCAGCCAAGAGACCAACAGGGAATACTATGGCTACACCTTC.